The sequence of this T cell receptor beta chain was determined in a study of blood T cell repertoires in COVID-19. Trimming took off 7 bases at V and 2 bases at J, with 11 bases between the two ends. From germline, CDR1 is SNHLY and CDR2 FYNNEI. The length of the CDR3 is 13 residues. Libraries were prepared by immunoSEQ multiplex PCR; TCRdb keeps only in-frame clonotypes and omits some of them. Among some 140,000 clones listed, 75% to 80% were seen once. The chain combines TRBV2 with TRBJ1-2; a weak D match, TRBD1 (5 bases). This clonotype originated in a man older than 75 with acute or convalescent COVID-19. The sequenced material came from peripheral blood. The CDR3 sequence is CASTQRGNYGYTF. The CDR3 DNA reads TGTGCCAGCACCCAGCGGGGGAACTATGGCTACACCTTC. The whole variable domain, remainder taken from reference TRBV2 and TRBJ1-2, is EPEVTQTPSHQVTQMGQEVILRCVPISNHLYFYWYRQILGQKVEFLVSFYNNEISEKSEIFDDQFSVERPDGSNFTLKIRSTKLEDSAMYFCASTQRGNYGYTFGSGTRLTVV.